This paragraph covers one T cell receptor beta chain sequence. These data originate in a study of blood T cell repertoires in COVID-19. Study processing details: Reference gene primer amplification in the assay estimated nucleated cell counts. The table came from immunoSEQ multiplex PCR; TCRdb's copy has only in-frame clones and leaves some out. D and trimming come from the DNA, and the V and J calls and clone size come from that table. The sample records a few hundred thousand clones, about 90% being singletons. CDR3 size: 15 residues. The ends lost 3 bases at V and 6 bases at J; junction bases unmatched: 10. The germline V gene encodes CDR1 SGDLS and CDR2 YYNGEE.

Material for sequencing was peripheral blood. The sequence was obtained from a woman under 30 who had recovered from COVID-19. The chain uses TRBV9 and TRBJ2-7; 9 bases match TRBD2. The CDR3 nucleotides read TGTGCCAGCAGCGCCGGGGGGCTAGCGGGAATCGAGCAGTACTTC. This codes for CASSAGGLAGIEQYF. The full variable domain, rest sourced from reference TRBV9 and TRBJ2-7, is DSGVTQTPKHLITATGQRVTLRCSPRSGDLSVYWYQQSLDQGLQFLIQYYNGEERAKGNILERFSAQQFPDLHSELNLSSLELGDSALYFCASSAGGLAGIEQYFGPGTRLTVT.